The 31 T cell receptor beta chains presented below share a single source sample, sequenced in a study of control samples from healthy donors and cancer patients. Using immunoSEQ multiplex PCR, the repertoire was profiled, and TCRdb retains in-frame clones only, with some absent. The table lists 130,000 to 150,000 clones, about nine tenths of them singletons. The sample was blood. These receptors originate from a man younger than 40 in good health.

V gene TRBV27 combines with J gene TRBJ1-1; D remains unclear. This CDR3 has 15 amino acids. The germline V gene has CDR1 MNHEY and CDR2 SMNVEV (reference sequence). Trimming shortened V by 0 bases and J by 4 bases, and 12 bases separated the two germline ends. The CDR3 is CASSLSGMATTEAFF. Written as DNA, the CDR3 is TGTGCCAGCAGTTTATCGGGCATGGCTACCACTGAAGCTTTCTTT.

The chain carries TRBV20-1 and TRBJ1-2; D might be TRBD1 (5 bases). There are 11 residues in the CDR3. The germline V gene encodes CDR1 DFQATT and CDR2 SNEGSKA (reference sequence). The germline V and J ends were trimmed by 5 bases and 7 bases, with 11 bases remaining between them. The CDR3 loop reads CSASTAGGYTF. CDR3 sequence (DNA): TGCAGTGCTTCGACAGCGGGTGGCTACACCTTC.

This chain connects TRBV6-1 to TRBJ2-5; 7 nucleotides agree with TRBD2. CDR1 is MNHNS, CDR2 SASEGT, per germline. The CDR3 runs to 15 residues. The trim removed 2 bases at V and 0 bases at J, leaving 3 bases unmatched. The CDR3 reads CASSELTSYQETQYF. CDR3 nucleotide sequence: TGTGCCAGCAGTGAACTGACTAGCTACCAAGAGACCCAGTACTTC.

The rearrangement joins TRBV7-6 to TRBJ1-1; D possibly corresponds to TRBD1 (6 bases). With 2 bases removed from V and 4 bases from J, the gap between germline ends came to 17 bases. The CDR3 runs to 16 residues. CDR1 SGHVS and CDR2 FNYEAQ come from the germline V gene. In nucleotides, the CDR3 is TGTGCCAGCAGCTTATGGGGCAGGGGAGTCGGCACTGAAGCTTTCTTT. It yields the protein CASSLWGRGVGTEAFF.

V gene TRBV27 combines with J gene TRBJ2-7; TRBD2 is a possible D gene (6 bases). The CDR3 has 15 amino acids. V lost 1 base to trimming and J lost 4 bases, with 14 bases between them. Per the germline V gene, CDR1 is MNHEY and CDR2 is SMNVEV (reference sequence). Here the CDR3 reads CASSLLAGRPYEQYF. The CDR3 DNA follows: TGTGCCAGCAGTTTATTGGCGGGACGTCCTTACGAGCAGTACTTC.

CDR3 in amino acids: CASSDTSNTEAFF. The CDR3, as DNA: TGTGCCAGCAGTGACACTTCTAACACTGAAGCTTTCTTT. The chain couples TRBV6-4 to TRBJ1-1; the D is unclear. Germline V CDR1 and CDR2: MRHNA, SNTAGT. CDR3 length equals 13 residues. Between the trimmed V and J ends, which lost 2 bases and 2 bases, there was a span of 6 bases.

This clone was observed a handful of times. The chain uses TRBV28 and TRBJ2-6; maybe TRBD1 (6 bases). CDR1 is MDHEN and CDR2 is SYDVKM in the germline V gene. The germline V and J ends were trimmed by 4 bases and 2 bases, with 21 bases remaining between them. This CDR3 comprises 19 residues. CDR3 in amino acids: CASSYDGQSVLPGANVLTF. The DNA of the CDR3 is TGTGCCAGCAGTTACGACGGACAGTCCGTACTCCCTGGGGCCAACGTCCTGACTTTC. Supplemented by reference TRBV28 and TRBJ2-6, the full variable domain reads DVKVTQSSRYLVKRTGEKVFLECVQDMDHENMFWYRQDPGLGLRLIYFSYDVKMKEKGDIPEGYSVSREKKERFSLILESASTNQTSMYLCASSYDGQSVLPGANVLTFGAGSRLTVL.

This chain connects TRBV18 to TRBJ1-2, with D unresolved. V was trimmed by 2 bases and J by 4 bases, leaving 8 bases between them. Germline V gene sequence: CDR1 KGHSH, CDR2 LQKENI. This CDR3 comprises 13 residues. The CDR3 coding sequence is TGTGCCAGCTCACCAGAGGCGGGCTATGGCTACACCTTC. Residues: CASSPEAGYGYTF.

The chain joins TRBV7-9 to TRBJ2-3, with D possibly matching TRBD1 (7 bases). V lost 5 bases and J lost 1, with 19 bases in between. The CDR3 runs 17 residues. Germline values: CDR1 SEHNR, CDR2 FQNEAQ (reference sequence). CDR3 DNA: TGTGCCAGCAGCAGTACCTCCAGGGGGGCGGGCACAGATACGCAGTATTTT. Encoded protein: CASSSTSRGAGTDTQYF.

CDR3 coding DNA: TGTGCCACCAGTGAGGCAGATGGCCCGGGGACCCAGTACTTC. It codes for CATSEADGPGTQYF. The chain has TRBV24-1 and TRBJ2-5; no clear D gene. The V and J ends lost 4 bases and 7 bases respectively, with 15 bases between them. Germline assignment: CDR1 KGHDR and CDR2 SFDVKD. The CDR3 totals 14 residues.

This clone was seen just once. This chain joins TRBV4-3 and TRBJ2-7; D is ambiguous. The V and J ends lost 1 base and 6 bases respectively, with 10 bases between them. This CDR3 comprises 13 residues. The germline CDR1 and CDR2 sequences are LGHNA and YSLEER. The CDR3 loop reads CASSQVEGIEQYF. DNA of the CDR3: TGCGCCAGCAGCCAAGTTGAAGGGATCGAGCAGTACTTC.

This chain connects TRBV9 to TRBJ2-1; perhaps TRBD1 as D (7 bases). The CDR3 sequence is 14 residues long. The V end lost 4 bases, the J end lost 6 bases, and 14 bases lay between the germline ends. Germline lookup yields CDR1 SGDLS and CDR2 YYNGEE. The CDR3 nucleotides are TGTGCCAGCAGCCAAGGGGGGACAGCCAATGAGCAGTTCTTC. Translating it yields CASSQGGTANEQFF.

The V and J genes are TRBV13 and TRBJ1-1, with 11 bases identical to TRBD1. V lost 5 bases, J lost 0 bases, and 11 bases stayed unmatched. Germline V gene sequence: CDR1 PRHDT, CDR2 FYEKMQ (reference sequence). The CDR3 loop spans 18 amino acids. CDR3 sequence reads: CASSPGQGAIGVNTEAFF. The CDR3 DNA follows: TGTGCCAGCAGCCCCGGACAGGGGGCGATAGGGGTGAACACTGAAGCTTTCTTT.

This clone was seen only once. This chain links TRBV27 with TRBJ2-7, with unresolved D. V lost 3 bases and J 6 bases, leaving 15 bases between the germline ends. The CDR3 is made up of 14 amino acids. CDR1 and CDR2 from the germline V gene are MNHEY and SMNVEV (reference sequence). CDR3 in amino acids: CASSFRTASGEQYF. In DNA form, the CDR3 reads TGTGCCAGCAGTTTTCGGACGGCCAGTGGCGAGCAGTACTTC.

The V call is TRBV6-5, the J call TRBJ1-2; D is undetermined. The CDR3 is made up of 13 amino acids. V lost 4 bases and J 4 bases, leaving 10 bases between the germline ends. Germline V lookup: CDR1 MNHEY, CDR2 SVGAGI. The CDR3 DNA follows: TGTGCCAGCAGTTCTGACGGAGGCTATGGCTACACCTTC. This sequence encodes CASSSDGGYGYTF.

The rearrangement links TRBV25-1 to TRBJ1-1, with TRBD1 matching over 10 bases. J gave up 7 bases and V 3 bases, and 8 bases lay outside the gene matches. CDR1 and CDR2 (germline): MGHDK, SYGVNS. The CDR3 totals 15 residues. The CDR3 protein is CASSDIGQGVNEAFF. As DNA, the CDR3 is TGTGCCAGCAGTGACATAGGACAGGGGGTCAATGAAGCTTTCTTT.

This clone was recorded once. CDR3 region: CASSLADTQYF. For the CDR3, the DNA is TGTGCCAGCAGCCTGGCCGATACGCAGTATTTT. V usage is TRBV5-5 and J usage is TRBJ2-3; no clear D. CDR1 is SGHKS and CDR2 is YYEKEE in the germline V gene (reference sequence). Trimming stripped 4 bases from V and 6 bases from J, with 6 bases between. The CDR3 covers 11 residues.

The chain couples TRBV9 to TRBJ2-7; possibly TRBD1 or TRBD2 for D (5 bases each). Trimming stripped 3 bases from V and 3 bases from J, with 13 bases between. CDR1 SGDLS and CDR2 YYNGEE come from the germline V gene. This CDR3 spans 14 amino acids. In nucleotides, the CDR3 is TGTGCCAGCAGCGGCCAGGGAAGCGGCTACGAGCAGTACTTC. Translation gives CASSGQGSGYEQYF.

This rearrangement joins TRBV6-5 to TRBJ2-7; D is unclear. Trimming removed 2 bases from V and 2 bases from J, with 7 bases in between. Germline CDR1 and CDR2: MNHEY and SVGAGI. The CDR3 is 13 amino acids. This chain's CDR3 is CASSYRAAYEQYF. CDR3 in DNA: TGTGCCAGCAGTTACAGGGCTGCCTACGAGCAGTACTTC.

J is TRBJ1-5 and V is TRBV6-5; D gene unclear. Trimming shortened V by 6 bases and J by 5 bases, and 11 bases separated the two germline ends. The germline gives CDR1 MNHEY, CDR2 SVGAGI. The CDR3 is made up of 13 amino acids. The CDR3 loop reads CASSQTGDQPQHF. Here the CDR3 DNA reads TGTGCCAGCAGCCAGACGGGAGATCAGCCCCAGCATTTT.

The chain employs TRBV24-1 and TRBJ2-5; TRBD1 matches at 8 bases. Germline V CDR1 and CDR2: KGHDR, SFDVKD. V trimming: 4 bases; J trimming: 5 bases; junction bases outside the gene matches: 8. CDR3 size: 15 residues. This CDR3 reads CATSDPGTGGETQYF. CDR3 bases: TGTGCCACCAGTGACCCTGGGACAGGAGGGGAGACCCAGTACTTC.

This chain joins TRBV2 and TRBJ2-7; unclear D gene. CDR3 size: 14 residues. From germline, CDR1 is SNHLY and CDR2 FYNNEI. V was cut by 6 bases and J by 5 bases, with 17 bases left in between. The CDR3 region has the DNA TGTGCCAGCAGGGCCTCAGCGACCGGACACGAGCAGTACTTC. Translation gives CASRASATGHEQYF.

This sequence joins TRBV19 and TRBJ1-4; D gene unclear. V shed 3 bases and J shed 4 bases, with 15 bases lying between them. CDR1 and CDR2 (germline): LNHDA, SQIVND (reference sequence). The CDR3 is 16 amino acids. CDR3 loop: CASSISSRSVNEKLFF. The CDR3 DNA follows: TGTGCCAGTAGTATTTCTTCCCGCAGTGTTAATGAAAAACTGTTTTTT. Filled out from reference TRBV19 and TRBJ1-4, the complete variable domain reads DGGITQSPKYLFRKEGQNVTLSCEQNLNHDAMYWYRQDPGQGLRLIYYSQIVNDFQKGDIAEGYSVSREKKESFPLTVTSAQKNPTAFYLCASSISSRSVNEKLFFGSGTQLSVL.

This chain links TRBV7-3 with TRBJ2-5, with D tentatively TRBD1 (5 bases). In germline, CDR1 is SGHTA, CDR2 FQGTGA. V lost 4 bases and J 2 bases, leaving 11 bases between the germline ends. The CDR3 extends over 14 amino acids. The CDR3: CASSSGGQQETQYF. The CDR3 DNA is TGTGCCAGCAGCTCGGGTGGACAACAAGAGACCCAGTACTTC. The full variable domain, with the rest looked up from reference TRBV7-3 and TRBJ2-5, is GAGVSQTPSNKVTEKGKYVELRCDPISGHTALYWYRQSLGQGPEFLIYFQGTGAADDSGLPNDRFFAVRPEGSVSTLKIQRTERGDSAVYLCASSSGGQQETQYFGPGTRLLVL.

V is TRBV2 and J is TRBJ1-2; no definite D call. V lost 0 bases, J lost 1 base, and 9 bases lay in between. CDR3 length: 15 residues. Germline CDR1 and CDR2: SNHLY and FYNNEI. The CDR3, as DNA: TGTGCCAGCAGTGAAGCGCTTCGAGGTAACTATGGCTACACCTTC. Its translation: CASSEALRGNYGYTF.

This chain uses TRBV27 with TRBJ1-4; no definite D call. Per germline, CDR1 MNHEY and CDR2 SMNVEV (reference sequence). The CDR3 is made up of 13 amino acids. V lost 5 bases and J lost 1, with 5 bases in between. The CDR3 bases are TGTGCCAGCAGTCCACTAACTAATGAAAAACTGTTTTTT. This codes for CASSPLTNEKLFF.

V gene TRBV28 combines with J gene TRBJ2-5; TRBD1 matches at 8 bases. The CDR3 contains 15 residues. The germline V gene has CDR1 MDHEN and CDR2 SYDVKM. V dropped 4 bases and J dropped 4; count of bases not matched to a gene: 8. The CDR3 spells CASSWFRGQAETQYF. In DNA form, the CDR3 reads TGTGCCAGCAGTTGGTTTAGGGGACAGGCAGAGACCCAGTACTTC. Based on the CDR3 plus reference TRBV28 and TRBJ2-5, the full variable domain is DVKVTQSSRYLVKRTGEKVFLECVQDMDHENMFWYRQDPGLGLRLIYFSYDVKMKEKGDIPEGYSVSREKKERFSLILESASTNQTSMYLCASSWFRGQAETQYFGPGTRLLVL.

This chain joins TRBV15 and TRBJ2-7; TRBD1 might be the D (5 bases). The CDR3 consists of 13 residues. CDR1 and CDR2 (germline): LNHNV, YYDKDF (reference sequence). V lost 8 bases, J lost 0 bases, and 11 bases lay in between. DNA for the CDR3: TGTGCCACCCAGGACACCCTCTCCTACGAGCAGTACTTC. Translation: CATQDTLSYEQYF.

The rearrangement uses TRBV12-3 or TRBV12-4 and TRBJ1-2; TRBD1 matches at 7 bases. This CDR3 contains 13 residues. Germline trimming cut 5 bases from V and 9 bases from J; bases unmatched to any gene: 9. The CDR3 loop is CASSRRQGGSYTF. The DNA of the CDR3 is TGTGCCAGCAGTAGACGACAGGGAGGTAGCTACACCTTC.

This clone was counted a few times. Other nucleotide sequences from this sample produce the same CDR3. The V and J genes are TRBV19 and TRBJ2-1; D unclear. CDR1 LNHDA and CDR2 SQIVND come from the germline V gene (reference sequence). The CDR3 has 15 amino acids. With 3 bases removed from V and 0 bases from J, the gap between germline ends came to 9 bases. DNA for the CDR3: TGTGCCAGTAGTATCGGACCGAGCTCCTACAATGAGCAGTTCTTC. Residues: CASSIGPSSYNEQFF.

The chain combines TRBV4-2 with TRBJ2-7; 8 bases line up with TRBD2. V was clipped by 4 bases and J by 6 bases; unmatched bases: 11. The length of the CDR3 is 15 residues. Germline CDR1 is LGHNA and CDR2 is YNFKEQ. The CDR3 sequence is CASSPRLAGGFEQYF. Here the CDR3 DNA reads TGTGCCAGCAGCCCCCGCCTGGCGGGGGGATTCGAGCAGTACTTC.